Following are 14 T cell receptor beta chains from one sample sequenced in a study of identical twins. TCRdb re-called the 5' RACE reads with MiXCR, one entry per CDR3 protein. The sample gives about 570,000 distinct CDR3 sequences, 9.5% to 10% of which show up once; more than 2.5% is in the top ten. This sample was shared with a second study, whose subject was yellow fever vaccine responses in identical twins.

The sample comprised PBMCs. These TCRs come from a woman between 18 and 29 years old in good health.

The chain uses TRBV28 and TRBJ2-7, with no clear D. The germline CDR1 and CDR2 sequences are MDHEN and SYDVKM. There are 15 residues in the CDR3. Trimming stripped 4 bases from V and 0 bases from J, with 13 bases between. CDR3 DNA sequence: TGTGCCAGCAGTTCGGAAGGGTTACCCTCCTACGAGCAGTACTTC. This encodes CASSSEGLPSYEQYF.

This clonotype was recorded many times. The rearrangement links TRBV5-1 to TRBJ2-2; D perhaps matches TRBD2 (6 bases). The CDR3 has 16 amino acids. In germline, CDR1 is SGHRS, CDR2 YFSETQ. Trimming removed 0 bases from V and 4 bases from J, with 13 bases in between. CDR3 loop: CASSLAGDFRTGELFF. For the CDR3, the DNA is TGCGCCAGCAGCTTGGCGGGAGATTTCCGCACCGGGGAGCTGTTTTTT.

The J gene is TRBJ1-2, the V gene TRBV4-1; 10 nucleotides match TRBD1. CDR1 MGHRA and CDR2 YSYEKL come from the germline V gene. V dropped 0 bases and J dropped 4; count of bases not matched to a gene: 14. The CDR3 has 19 amino acids. CDR3: CASSQDVGTGVSSGYGYTF. The DNA for the CDR3 is TGCGCCAGCAGCCAAGATGTCGGGACAGGGGTTTCGTCTGGCTATGGCTACACCTTC.

There are a few counts of this clonotype. The chain uses TRBV7-9 and TRBJ2-5; 8 bases are a match to TRBD1. In germline, CDR1 is SEHNR, CDR2 FQNEAQ (reference sequence). V shed 9 bases and J 4 bases; nucleotides not matched to a gene: 4. The CDR3 is 12 residues long. The CDR3 sequence is CARQGDSETQYF. DNA for the CDR3: TGTGCCAGACAGGGGGACTCAGAGACCCAGTACTTC. Full variable domain (rest looked up from reference TRBV7-9 and TRBJ2-5): DTGVSQNPRHKITKRGQNVTFRCDPISEHNRLYWYRQTLGQGPEFLTYFQNEAQLEKSRLLSDRFSAERPKGSFSTLEIQRTEQGDSAMYLCARQGDSETQYFGPGTRLLVL.

In its sample, this clonotype was seen many times. The V gene is TRBV20-1, the J gene TRBJ2-7, with D possibly being TRBD1 (6 bases). Germline CDR1 is DFQATT and CDR2 is SNEGSKA (reference sequence). V was shortened by 1 base and J by 5 bases, with 18 bases between the two germline ends. This CDR3 has 15 residues. In DNA, the CDR3 is TGCAGTGCTAGAGCAATGGACAGCCAAAATGACGAGCAGTACTTC. This gives the protein CSARAMDSQNDEQYF.

There are many counts of this clonotype. The V and J genes are TRBV28 and TRBJ1-5; a weak D match, TRBD1 (5 bases). V lost 3 bases, J lost 2 bases, and 11 bases lay in between. The CDR3 is made up of 15 amino acids. Germline CDR1 is MDHEN and CDR2 is SYDVKM. CDR3 nucleotide sequence: TGTGCCAGCAGTTTTACGGGACCGGGCAATCAGCCCCAGCATTTT. Its translation: CASSFTGPGNQPQHF.

This clonotype was seen at least ten times. CDR3 coding DNA: TGTGCCAGCAGCCGGACCGACAGAAGCACAGATACGCAGTATTTT. Its translation is CASSRTDRSTDTQYF. The chain links TRBV7-9 to TRBJ2-3, with a weak D call TRBD1 (5 bases). The CDR3 contains 15 residues. V was clipped by 5 bases and J by 0 bases, with 12 bases between them. Germline V gene sequence: CDR1 SEHNR, CDR2 FQNEAQ (reference sequence).

This clonotype showed up just a few times. The chain links TRBV29-1 to TRBJ2-3; 7 nucleotides agree with TRBD1. There are 20 residues in the CDR3. Germline V CDR1 and CDR2: SQVTM, ANQGSEA. The V and J ends lost 7 bases and 2 bases, in that order; junction bases with no gene match: 27. DNA for the CDR3: TGCAGCGCCGTCACCGACAAAACGACAAGACAGGGACCGTCCACAGATACGCAGTATTTT. Amino acid sequence: CSAVTDKTTRQGPSTDTQYF.

This clonotype appeared a few times. The CDR3 spells CSARVYSSSYNEQFF. In DNA form, the CDR3 reads TGCAGTGCTAGAGTTTACTCTAGCTCCTACAATGAGCAGTTCTTC. The rearrangement uses TRBV20-1 and TRBJ2-1; the D is unclear. The CDR3 is 15 residues long. The V gene's germline CDR1 is DFQATT and CDR2 SNEGSKA (reference sequence). V was trimmed by 1 base and J by 0 bases, leaving 10 bases between them.

The gene calls are TRBV11-2 and TRBJ2-3; no reliable D call. The CDR3 is 15 amino acids. V lost 6 bases and J lost 6, with 19 bases in between. CDR1 SGHAT and CDR2 FQNNGV come from the germline V gene. CDR3: CASSIVGVITDTQYF. The CDR3 region has the DNA TGTGCCAGCAGTATCGTTGGCGTTATCACCGATACGCAGTATTTT.

J is TRBJ1-1 and V is TRBV12-3 or TRBV12-4, with D unresolved. The V gene lost 4 bases and the J gene lost 1 base, with 7 bases spanning the gap. The CDR3 runs 13 residues. This chain's CDR3 is CASSSAKNTEAFF. The DNA for the CDR3 is TGTGCCAGCAGTTCCGCTAAGAACACTGAAGCTTTCTTT.

This clonotype was observed a few times. This chain links TRBV7-9 with TRBJ1-1; D perhaps matches TRBD1 (5 bases). The germline V and J ends were trimmed by 2 bases and 6 bases, with 13 bases remaining between them. Germline CDR1 is SEHNR and CDR2 is FQNEAQ (reference sequence). The CDR3 extends over 14 amino acids. CDR3 protein: CASSLPQGASEAFF. DNA for the CDR3: TGTGCCAGCAGCTTACCCCAGGGCGCCTCTGAAGCTTTCTTT.

This chain uses TRBV5-5 with TRBJ2-5; D not certain. The CDR3 loop spans 13 amino acids. CDR1 and CDR2 from the germline V gene are SGHKS and YYEKEE (reference sequence). Trimming shortened V by 0 bases and J by 4 bases, and 7 bases separated the two germline ends. The CDR3 protein is CASSLVVRETQYF. The CDR3 DNA reads TGTGCCAGCAGCTTGGTTGTGAGAGAGACCCAGTACTTC. Full variable domain (rest looked up from reference TRBV5-5 and TRBJ2-5): DAGVTQSPTHLIKTRGQQVTLRCSPISGHKSVSWYQQVLGQGPQFIFQYYEKEERGRGNFPDRFSARQFPNYSSELNVNALLLGDSALYLCASSLVVRETQYFGPGTRLLVL.

In its sample, this clonotype was seen many times. The V call is TRBV7-9, the J call TRBJ2-3; possible D gene TRBD1, 5 bases. The length of the CDR3 is 14 residues. The germline V gene encodes CDR1 SEHNR and CDR2 FQNEAQ (reference sequence). V was pared by 2 bases and J by 3 bases, with 9 bases between. The DNA for the CDR3 is TGTGCCAGCAGCTTACGCAGGGAAACAGATACGCAGTATTTT. This sequence encodes CASSLRRETDTQYF.